This TCR beta chain was sequenced in a study of blood T cell repertoires in COVID-19. Overall study context: From the United States, Italy and Spain came samples of acute and convalescent COVID-19. T cells, B-cell-depleted T cells, or PBMCs provided the cDNA or gDNA that served as material.

Measured with immunoSEQ multiplex PCR; TCRdb has only the in-frame clones, and not every one. The data contain fewer than 80,000 clones, about nine tenths of them seen just once; the ten biggest clones take up 5.5% to 6.5%. Germline CDR1 is MNHEY and CDR2 is SVGAGI. V was pared by 2 bases and J by 6 bases, with 17 bases between. The CDR3 is 15 residues long. This sequence joins TRBV6-5 and TRBJ2-7; the D gene is possibly TRBD1 (6 bases). The origin of this receptor is a human donor in a cohort sampled during active COVID-19. Input material: peripheral blood. CDR3 sequence (DNA): TGTGCCAGCAGTTACGGTCGGTTCAGGGGAGCCGAGCAGTACTTC. Residues: CASSYGRFRGAEQYF.